These 7 T cell receptor beta chains came from one sample sequenced in a study of T cell responses to AZD1222 COVID-19 vaccine. Only in-frame clones appear in the TCRdb table, and some are missing; sequencing was by immunoSEQ multiplex PCR. The sample shows roughly 120,000 clones, approximately 85% of them seen only once. Sequenced material: peripheral blood, taken on day 0 of MenACWY control vaccination. The receptors originated from an adult in good health.

The chain links TRBV4-1 to TRBJ2-2, with 11 nucleotides matching TRBD1. Germline values: CDR1 MGHRA, CDR2 YSYEKL. The ends lost 4 bases at V and 4 bases at J; junction bases unmatched: 5. This CDR3 contains 16 residues. CDR3 coding DNA: TGCGCCAGCAGCCTCTCCGGGACAGGGGGCACCGGGGAGCTGTTTTTT. Its translation: CASSLSGTGGTGELFF.

The chain carries TRBV3-1 (or the pseudogene TRBV3-2) and TRBJ2-7; no firm D call. Germline V gene sequence: CDR1 LGHDT, CDR2 YNNKEL (reference sequence). V lost 0 bases to trimming and J lost 1 base, with 7 bases between them. This CDR3 is 14 amino acids long. Here the CDR3 DNA reads TGTGCCAGCAGCCAAGATCTACAGTCCTACGAGCAGTACTTC. It yields the protein CASSQDLQSYEQYF.

The J gene is TRBJ2-3, the V gene TRBV28; D not certain. The V end was cut by 3 bases, the J end by 5 bases, with 3 bases between. This CDR3 contains 11 residues. Germline values: CDR1 MDHEN, CDR2 SYDVKM. The CDR3 sequence is CASSFRDTQYF. For the CDR3, the DNA is TGTGCCAGCAGTTTTAGAGATACGCAGTATTTT.

The chain combines TRBV19 with TRBJ1-5; possibly TRBD1 for D (6 bases). V gave up 3 bases and J gave up 4 bases, with 19 bases separating them. This CDR3 contains 17 residues. Germline CDR1 reads LNHDA; CDR2 reads SQIVND (reference sequence). The CDR3 protein is CASSIITAGAVNQPQHF. DNA of the CDR3: TGTGCCAGTAGTATCATAACCGCGGGGGCCGTTAATCAGCCCCAGCATTTT.

V is TRBV24-1 and J is TRBJ2-7, with 9 bases matching TRBD2. With 1 base clipped from V and 3 bases from J, the junction kept 3 bases outside the gene matches. The germline gives CDR1 KGHDR, CDR2 SFDVKD. CDR3 length: 15 residues. CDR3: CATSDFGGRGYEQYF. For the CDR3, the DNA is TGTGCCACCAGTGATTTCGGCGGGAGGGGCTACGAGCAGTACTTC.

This clone appeared a single time. This chain uses TRBV18 with TRBJ2-7; D may be TRBD1 (5 bases). Trimming removed 1 base from V and 4 bases from J, with 11 bases in between. The CDR3 runs to 14 residues. From germline, CDR1 is KGHSH and CDR2 LQKENI. The DNA for the CDR3 is TGTGCCAGCTCACCACAGGGGAACCTGTACGAGCAGTACTTC. Protein: CASSPQGNLYEQYF.

The rearrangement uses TRBV28 and TRBJ1-4; D unclear. Trimming left V 5 bases short and J 10 bases short, with 17 bases between. Germline loops: CDR1 MDHEN, CDR2 SYDVKM. The CDR3 spans 14 residues. CDR3 residues: CASSLQFRRGKLFF. DNA of the CDR3: TGTGCCAGCAGTCTTCAGTTTCGCCGGGGAAAACTGTTTTTT. Filled out from reference TRBV28 and TRBJ1-4, the complete variable domain reads DVKVTQSSRYLVKRTGEKVFLECVQDMDHENMFWYRQDPGLGLRLIYFSYDVKMKEKGDIPEGYSVSREKKERFSLILESASTNQTSMYLCASSLQFRRGKLFFGSGTQLSVL.